The sequence of this T cell receptor beta chain was determined in a study of STAT5B mutations in CD4+ large granular lymphocyte leukemia. Study findings and constraints: Patient CD4-sorted repertoires stayed more clonal than healthy ones after leukemic-clone removal.

Measured with immunoSEQ multiplex PCR; TCRdb has only the in-frame clones, and not every one. The sample gives about 20,000 clones, approximately 70% of which show up once; roughly 31% is in the top ten. About this clone: As yet, its antigen is unknown.

The length of the CDR3 is 12 residues. Germline V CDR1 and CDR2: SGHTA, FQGNSA. Trimming cost V 5 bases and J 6 bases, with 9 bases left between them. The receptor's source is a human donor in good health. The sequencing input was CD4+ T cells from blood buffy coats. The gene calls are TRBV7-2 and TRBJ2-3; D is undetermined. CDR3 residues: CASSPRPDTQYF. CDR3 nucleotides: TGTGCCAGCAGCCCCAGGCCTGATACGCAGTATTTT. Full variable domain (missing parts from reference TRBV7-2 and TRBJ2-3): GAGVSQSPSNKVTEKGKDVELRCDPISGHTALYWYRQSLGQGLEFLIYFQGNSAPDKSGLPSDRFSAERTGGSVSTLTIQRTQQEDSAVYLCASSPRPDTQYFGPGTRLTVL.